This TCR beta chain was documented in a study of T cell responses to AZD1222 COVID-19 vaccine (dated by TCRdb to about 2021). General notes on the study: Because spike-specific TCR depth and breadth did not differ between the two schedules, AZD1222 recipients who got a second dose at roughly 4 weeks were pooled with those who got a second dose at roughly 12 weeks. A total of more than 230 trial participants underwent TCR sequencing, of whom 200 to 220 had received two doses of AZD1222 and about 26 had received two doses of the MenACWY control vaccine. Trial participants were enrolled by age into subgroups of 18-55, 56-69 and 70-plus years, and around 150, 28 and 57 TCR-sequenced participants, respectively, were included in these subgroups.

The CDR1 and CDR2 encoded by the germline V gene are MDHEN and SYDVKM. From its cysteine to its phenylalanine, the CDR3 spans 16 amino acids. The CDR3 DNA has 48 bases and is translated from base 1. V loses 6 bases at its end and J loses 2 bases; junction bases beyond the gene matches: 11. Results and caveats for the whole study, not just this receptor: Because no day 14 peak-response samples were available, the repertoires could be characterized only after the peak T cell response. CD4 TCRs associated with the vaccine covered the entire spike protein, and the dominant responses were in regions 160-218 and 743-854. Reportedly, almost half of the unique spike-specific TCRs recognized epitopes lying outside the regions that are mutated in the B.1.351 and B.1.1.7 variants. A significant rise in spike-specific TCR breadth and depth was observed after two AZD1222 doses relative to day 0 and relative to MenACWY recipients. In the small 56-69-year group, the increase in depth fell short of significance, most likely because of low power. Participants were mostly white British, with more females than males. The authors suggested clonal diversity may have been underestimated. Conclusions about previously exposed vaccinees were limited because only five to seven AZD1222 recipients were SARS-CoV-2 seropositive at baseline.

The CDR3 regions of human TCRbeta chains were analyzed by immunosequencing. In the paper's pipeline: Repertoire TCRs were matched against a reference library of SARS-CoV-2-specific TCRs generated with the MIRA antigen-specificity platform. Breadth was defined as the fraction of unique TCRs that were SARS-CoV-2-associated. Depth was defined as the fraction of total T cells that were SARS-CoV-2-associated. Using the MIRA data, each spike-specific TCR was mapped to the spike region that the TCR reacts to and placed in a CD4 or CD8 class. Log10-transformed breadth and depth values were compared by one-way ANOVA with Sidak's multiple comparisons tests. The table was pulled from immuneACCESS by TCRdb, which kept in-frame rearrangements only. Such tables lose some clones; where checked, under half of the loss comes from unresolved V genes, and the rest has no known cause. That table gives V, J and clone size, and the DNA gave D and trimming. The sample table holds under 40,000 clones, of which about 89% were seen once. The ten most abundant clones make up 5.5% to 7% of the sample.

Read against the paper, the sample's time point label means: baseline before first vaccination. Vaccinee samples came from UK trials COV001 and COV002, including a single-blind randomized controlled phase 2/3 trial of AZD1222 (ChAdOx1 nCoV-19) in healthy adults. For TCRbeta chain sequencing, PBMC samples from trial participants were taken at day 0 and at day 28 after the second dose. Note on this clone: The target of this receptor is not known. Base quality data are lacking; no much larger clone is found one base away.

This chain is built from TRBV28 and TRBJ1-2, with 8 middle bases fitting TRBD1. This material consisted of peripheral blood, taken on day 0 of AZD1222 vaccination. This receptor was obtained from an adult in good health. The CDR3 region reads CASSSNSRTGNYGYTF. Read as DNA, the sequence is TGTGCCAGCAGCTCCAACTCTAGGACAGGGAACTATGGCTACACCTTC.